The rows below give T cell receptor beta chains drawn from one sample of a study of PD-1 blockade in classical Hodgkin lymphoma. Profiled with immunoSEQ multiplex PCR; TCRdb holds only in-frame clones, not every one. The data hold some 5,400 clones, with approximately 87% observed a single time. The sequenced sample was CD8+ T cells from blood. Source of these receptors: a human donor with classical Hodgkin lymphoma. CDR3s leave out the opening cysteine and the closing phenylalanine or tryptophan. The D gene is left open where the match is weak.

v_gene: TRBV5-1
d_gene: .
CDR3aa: ASGHHDVTEAF

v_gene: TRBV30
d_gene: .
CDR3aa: AWSQSNEQF

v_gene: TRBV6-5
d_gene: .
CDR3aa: ASSYRGGSQPQH

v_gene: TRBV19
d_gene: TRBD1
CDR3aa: ASCDRGRNIQY

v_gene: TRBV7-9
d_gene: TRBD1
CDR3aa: ASRPRQGPYYNEQF

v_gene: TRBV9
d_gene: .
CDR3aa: ASSVDGAGRFYEQY

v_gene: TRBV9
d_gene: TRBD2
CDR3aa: ASSGAGAAETQY

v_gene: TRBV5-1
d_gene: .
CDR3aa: ASSLGTAHYGYT

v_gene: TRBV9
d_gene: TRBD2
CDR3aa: ASSFGTRDNEQF

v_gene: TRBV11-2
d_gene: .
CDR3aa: ASSSPGQGDTQY

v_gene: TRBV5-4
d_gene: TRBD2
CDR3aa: ASSFSGRGTGELF

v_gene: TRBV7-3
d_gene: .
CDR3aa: ASSLASGSPLH

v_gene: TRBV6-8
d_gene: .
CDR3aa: ASSYRGGSQPQH

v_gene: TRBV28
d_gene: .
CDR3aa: ASTLGTEAF

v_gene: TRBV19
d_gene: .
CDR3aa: ATGPVGSDEQF

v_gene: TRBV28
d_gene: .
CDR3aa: ASSPPGRDTGELF

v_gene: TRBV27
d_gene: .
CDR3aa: ASSLISGANVLT

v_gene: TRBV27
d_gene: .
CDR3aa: ASRSGDTEAF

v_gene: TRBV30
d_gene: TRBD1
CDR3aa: AWSVLGDRVNTDTQY

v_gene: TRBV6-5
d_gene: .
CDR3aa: ASSHGTRGGTEAF

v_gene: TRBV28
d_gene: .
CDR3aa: ASSFASVTQY

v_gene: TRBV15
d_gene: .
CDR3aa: ATSRTRQLTDTQY

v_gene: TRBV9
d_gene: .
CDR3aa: ASSVGYEQY